A single sample gave rise to the 24 T cell receptor beta chains below, sequenced in a study of shared clonotypes between healthy human individuals. Sequenced by immunoSEQ multiplex PCR; TCRdb stores in-frame clones only, minus some. The sample includes over 1.5 million clones, 95% to 99% of them seen just once. Sequenced: naive CD4+ T cells sorted from blood. Subset of the sample: CD45RA+ positively selected. The receptors stem from a man aged 25 to 45 in good health.

This clone was picked up one time. J is TRBJ1-5 and V is TRBV28; the match to TRBD1 covers 10 bases. The CDR3 spans 18 residues. V gave up 3 bases and J gave up 2 bases; unmatched junction bases: 10. Germline lookup yields CDR1 MDHEN and CDR2 SYDVKM. Here the CDR3 DNA reads TGTGCCAGCAGTTTCCCCCGAATTGGGACAGGGGGCAATCAGCCCCAGCATTTT. As protein: CASSFPRIGTGGNQPQHF.

The genes are TRBV9 and TRBJ1-1; no clear D. The CDR3 has 15 residues. CDR1 and CDR2 (germline): SGDLS, YYNGEE. Trimming removed 0 bases at V and 2 bases at J, with 11 bases between. CDR3 sequence: CASSVGSTSNTEAFF. The CDR3 nucleotides are TGTGCCAGCAGCGTAGGGTCAACGTCAAACACTGAAGCTTTCTTT.

The chain links TRBV4-3 to TRBJ1-1; D uncertain. CDR3 length: 16 residues. V lost 0 bases and J lost 1, with 12 bases in between. Germline CDR1 reads LGHNA; CDR2 reads YSLEER. The CDR3 region is CASSQEVTSSNTEAFF. In DNA, the CDR3 is TGCGCCAGCAGCCAAGAGGTCACGTCGTCGAACACTGAAGCTTTCTTT.

The chain links TRBV7-2 to TRBJ2-3; 7 bases agree with TRBD2. Per the germline V gene, CDR1 is SGHTA and CDR2 is FQGNSA. The V segment lost 1 base and the J segment 0 bases; nucleotides outside the gene matches: 4. CDR3 length: 16 amino acids. CDR3 sequence (DNA): TGTGCCAGCAGCTTAGAGTGGCGGGGGAGCACAGATACGCAGTATTTT. Its protein product is CASSLEWRGSTDTQYF.

The V call is TRBV6-1, the J call TRBJ2-5, with D unclear. Trimming cost V 4 bases and J 1 base, with 7 bases left between them. CDR3 size: 13 residues. Germline V gives CDR1 MNHNS, CDR2 SASEGT. The CDR3 here is CASSVQRQETQYF. The CDR3 nucleotides read TGTGCCAGCAGTGTACAGCGCCAAGAGACCCAGTACTTC.

Comment on this clone: The sample contains more than one DNA sequence encoding this CDR3. This rearrangement joins TRBV9 to TRBJ2-1; TRBD2 matches at 11 bases. The junction had 2 bases not matched to a gene; V was cut back by 3 bases and J by 0 bases. The CDR3 is made up of 16 amino acids. Germline CDR1 is SGDLS and CDR2 is YYNGEE. As DNA, the CDR3 is TGTGCCAGCAGCGCAACTAGCGGGAGCTCCTACAATGAGCAGTTCTTC. Its translation: CASSATSGSSYNEQFF.

CDR3 coding DNA: TGCAGCGTTGCCCAGGATAATGAAAAACTGTTTTTT. Translating gives CSVAQDNEKLFF. The chain couples TRBV29-1 to TRBJ1-4, with D unresolved. The CDR3 extends over 12 amino acids. Germline CDR1 reads SQVTM; CDR2 reads ANQGSEA. Trimming shortened V by 4 bases and J by 4 bases, and 7 bases separated the two germline ends.

As to this clone: This sample includes further DNA sequences coding for the same CDR3. The chain links TRBV9 to TRBJ2-7, with D hard to call. Germline V gives CDR1 SGDLS, CDR2 YYNGEE. V lost 3 bases to trimming and J lost 1 base, with 8 bases between them. This CDR3 comprises 13 residues. CDR3 DNA sequence: TGTGCCAGCAGCGCAGGCAGTTCCTACGAGCAGTACTTC. Translating it yields CASSAGSSYEQYF.

V is TRBV5-1 and J is TRBJ2-7; D call uncertain. Trimming removed 0 bases at V and 2 bases at J, with 18 bases between. The CDR3 has 17 amino acids. CDR1 is SGHRS and CDR2 is YFSETQ in the germline V gene. CDR3 nucleotides: TGCGCCAGCAGCTTGGGGTCGGAAGCGCTATCCACCTACGAGCAGTACTTC. Translated, it gives CASSLGSEALSTYEQYF.

The V gene is TRBV7-9, the J gene TRBJ2-1, with 7 bases that match TRBD2. The CDR3 extends over 17 amino acids. From germline, CDR1 is SEHNR and CDR2 FQNEAQ (reference sequence). With 3 bases clipped from V and 2 bases from J, the junction kept 10 bases outside the gene matches. CDR3 bases: TGTGCCAGCAGCTTTCGGAGAAGGGACTACACCTACAATGAGCAGTTCTTC. Amino acid sequence: CASSFRRRDYTYNEQFF.

To note about this clone: The same CDR3 is also encoded by other DNA sequences in this sample. The chain carries TRBV7-2 and TRBJ2-6; D could derive from TRBD1 or TRBD2 (5 bases each). Germline V CDR1 and CDR2: SGHTA, FQGNSA. Between the trimmed V and J ends, which lost 5 bases and 4 bases, there was a span of 9 bases. The CDR3 sequence is 14 residues long. In nucleotides, the CDR3 is TGTGCCAGCAGCCTGGGGACCGGGGCCAACGTCCTGACTTTC. Encoded protein: CASSLGTGANVLTF.

V and J are TRBV7-3 and TRBJ2-3, with D hard to call. Trimming left V 1 base short and J 1 base short, with 6 bases between. CDR1 and CDR2 (germline): SGHTA, FQGTGA. The length of the CDR3 is 14 residues. The CDR3 DNA is TGTGCCAGCAGCTTAATGGGCGGCACAGATACGCAGTATTTT. Translating gives CASSLMGGTDTQYF.

The V and J genes are TRBV6-5 and TRBJ2-5; D gene uncertain. The V end lost 0 bases, the J end lost 4 bases, and 9 bases lay between the germline ends. The germline CDR1 and CDR2 sequences are MNHEY and SVGAGI. The CDR3 totals 14 residues. The CDR3 nucleotides read TGTGCCAGCAGTTACTCTCAAATCGGAGAGACCCAGTACTTC. Translation gives CASSYSQIGETQYF.

The V call is TRBV6-5, the J call TRBJ1-3; no firm D call. V was pared by 2 bases and J by 3 bases, with 8 bases between. The CDR3 is 14 residues long. Per the germline V gene, CDR1 is MNHEY and CDR2 is SVGAGI. In nucleotides, the CDR3 is TGTGCCAGCAGTTACACGGCAGTTGGAAACACCATATATTTT. Translated, it gives CASSYTAVGNTIYF.

The gene calls are TRBV28 and TRBJ2-1; 11 nucleotides line up with TRBD2. This CDR3 is built from 16 residues. In germline, CDR1 is MDHEN, CDR2 SYDVKM. The V and J ends lost 6 bases and 6 bases, in that order; junction bases with no gene match: 10. CDR3 bases: TGTGCCAGCAGCCACCATATAGCGGGAGGGTTCAATGAGCAGTTCTTC. It specifies CASSHHIAGGFNEQFF. The full variable domain, in which reference TRBV28 and TRBJ2-1 provide the parts outside the CDR3, is DVKVTQSSRYLVKRTGEKVFLECVQDMDHENMFWYRQDPGLGLRLIYFSYDVKMKEKGDIPEGYSVSREKKERFSLILESASTNQTSMYLCASSHHIAGGFNEQFFGPGTRLTVL.

The chain uses TRBV28 and TRBJ1-1; D unclear. This CDR3 comprises 11 residues. The V end lost 3 bases, the J end lost 10 bases, and 9 bases lay between the germline ends. Germline CDR1 and CDR2: MDHEN and SYDVKM. The CDR3 sequence: CASSLARRAFF. CDR3 DNA: TGTGCCAGCAGTTTGGCCCGTCGAGCTTTCTTT.

CDR3 nucleotide sequence: TGTGCCAGCAGCGTAGTAGCGGGGACTGAAGCTTTCTTT. Protein product: CASSVVAGTEAFF. The V call is TRBV9, the J call TRBJ1-1; D remains ambiguous. The CDR3 is 13 amino acids. Germline CDR1 is SGDLS and CDR2 is YYNGEE. With 0 bases removed from V and 5 bases from J, the gap between germline ends came to 8 bases.

Comments on this clone: Other DNA sequences of this sample code for an identical CDR3. This sequence joins TRBV19 and TRBJ2-1; D unresolved. V gave up 4 bases and J gave up 4 bases, with 2 bases separating them. The CDR3 contains 11 residues. Germline V gene lookup returns CDR1 LNHDA and CDR2 SQIVND (reference sequence). The CDR3 DNA reads TGTGCCAGTAGTACGTACAATGAGCAGTTCTTC. This translates into CASSTYNEQFF.

The J gene is TRBJ2-3, the V gene TRBV11-3, with TRBD1 as a possible D gene (6 bases). Germline-derived CDR1 and CDR2 are SGHNT and YENEEA. V gave up 9 bases and J gave up 4 bases, with 14 bases separating them. This CDR3 is 13 amino acids long. The CDR3 region is CARGTGSADTQYF. CDR3 nucleotides: TGTGCCAGGGGAACAGGGTCGGCAGATACGCAGTATTTT. Full variable domain (remainder filled in from reference TRBV11-3 and TRBJ2-3): EAGVVQSPRYKIIEKKQPVAFWCNPISGHNTLYWYLQNLGQGPELLIRYENEEAVDDSQLPKDRFSAERLKGVDSTLKIQPAELGDSAVYLCARGTGSADTQYFGPGTRLTVL.

The chain carries TRBV19 and TRBJ2-2, with a possible D match to TRBD2 (5 bases). This CDR3 spans 17 amino acids. Deletions cut 0 bases from V and 1 base from J, with 12 bases between. Germline CDR1 reads LNHDA; CDR2 reads SQIVND (reference sequence). The DNA of the CDR3 is TGTGCCAGTAGTATAGATCGTAAAGGAGGGAACACCGGGGAGCTGTTTTTT. As protein: CASSIDRKGGNTGELFF.

The chain combines TRBV11-2 with TRBJ2-2, with unresolved D. The length of the CDR3 is 13 residues. From germline, CDR1 is SGHAT and CDR2 FQNNGV. V was shortened by 5 bases and J by 1 base, with 5 bases between the two germline ends. The CDR3 is CASSVQNTGELFF. CDR3 sequence (DNA): TGTGCCAGCAGCGTCCAGAACACCGGGGAGCTGTTTTTT.

The chain employs TRBV6-6 and TRBJ1-2; D is possibly TRBD1 (6 bases). V dropped 6 bases and J dropped 2 bases, with 10 bases sitting between them. The CDR3 extends over 13 amino acids. Germline CDR1 and CDR2: MNHNY and SVGAGI (reference sequence). CDR3 residues: CASSTQGNYGYTF. In DNA form, the CDR3 reads TGTGCCAGCAGCACCCAGGGGAACTATGGCTACACCTTC.

As regards this clone: Other DNA sequences from this sample encode an identical CDR3 as well. The CDR3 loop is CASSPRGPNTEAFF. CDR3 DNA: TGTGCCAGCTCACCACGGGGGCCGAACACTGAAGCTTTCTTT. The V call is TRBV18, the J call TRBJ1-1, with TRBD1 as a possible D gene (6 bases). The CDR3 sequence is 14 residues long. The germline V and J ends were trimmed by 1 base and 1 base, with 7 bases remaining between them. Germline CDR1 is KGHSH and CDR2 is LQKENI.

A remark on this clone: The sample carries other DNA sequences with the same CDR3. V and J are TRBV5-4 and TRBJ2-5; no clear D. Germline CDR1 is SGHNT and CDR2 is YYREEE (reference sequence). The ends were cut back, 0 bases at V and 3 bases at J, with 6 bases in the middle. The CDR3 extends over 13 amino acids. The CDR3 spells CASSLVGEETQYF. The CDR3 DNA is TGTGCCAGCAGCTTGGTCGGAGAAGAGACCCAGTACTTC. Using reference TRBV5-4 and TRBJ2-5 for the parts outside the CDR3, the full variable domain is ETGVTQSPTHLIKTRGQQVTLRCSSQSGHNTVSWYQQALGQGPQFIFQYYREEENGRGNFPPRFSGLQFPNYSSELNVNALELDDSALYLCASSLVGEETQYFGPGTRLLVL.